Below are 8 T cell receptor beta chains sequenced from a single sample in a study of T-cell reconstitution after alpha-beta-depleted transplantation in children. Researchers prepared the TCRbeta library using unique molecular identifiers, the study reports. Each CDR3 protein gets one entry after TCRdb re-called the PCR reads with MiXCR. The table includes some 200,000 distinct CDR3 sequences, 13% to 15% detected once. The sample here was PBMCs from the stem cell graft donor, taken from the stem cell graft. The receptors originated from a human donor who donated a stem cell graft to a child with acute lymphoblastic leukemia.

This clonotype turned up a few times. The chain has TRBV7-9 and TRBJ2-1, with D unresolved. The V end lost 2 bases, the J end lost 3 bases, and 14 bases lay between the germline ends. Germline V gives CDR1 SEHNR, CDR2 FQNEAQ (reference sequence). This CDR3 comprises 16 residues. CDR3 region: CASSLSFSLNYNEQFF. CDR3 coding DNA: TGTGCCAGCAGCTTATCTTTCTCATTAAACTACAATGAGCAGTTCTTC.

This clonotype was counted ten times or more. This chain connects TRBV28 to TRBJ2-3; a possible D gene is TRBD1 (6 bases). The CDR3 has 16 residues. Trimming took off 4 bases at V and 1 base at J, with 15 bases between the two ends. Germline CDR1 MDHEN, CDR2 SYDVKM. CDR3 amino acids: CASSSYRELGTDTQYF. In DNA, the CDR3 is TGTGCCAGCAGTTCTTACAGGGAGTTGGGCACAGATACGCAGTATTTT. The variable domain in full, completed from reference TRBV28 and TRBJ2-3, reads DVKVTQSSRYLVKRTGEKVFLECVQDMDHENMFWYRQDPGLGLRLIYFSYDVKMKEKGDIPEGYSVSREKKERFSLILESASTNQTSMYLCASSSYRELGTDTQYFGPGTRLTVL.

This clonotype was detected ten times or more. The V gene is TRBV5-5, the J gene TRBJ1-5, with TRBD1 as a possible D gene (6 bases). Germline V gene data show CDR1 as SGHKS and CDR2 as YYEKEE (reference sequence). This CDR3 spans 16 amino acids. Trimming took off 3 bases at V and 3 bases at J, with 16 bases between the two ends. CDR3: CASSSLQQGPNQPQHF. The CDR3 DNA is TGTGCCAGCAGCTCGCTCCAACAGGGTCCCAATCAGCCCCAGCATTTT.

This clonotype came up many times. DNA of the CDR3: TGCGCCAGCAGCTTTCGGGTGCAGGCAACTAATGAAAAACTGTTTTTT. Its protein is CASSFRVQATNEKLFF. V usage is TRBV5-1 and J usage is TRBJ1-4; no reliable D call. The germline gives CDR1 SGHRS, CDR2 YFSETQ. V shed 2 bases and J shed 0 bases, with 11 bases lying between them. The CDR3 spans 16 residues.

The chain combines TRBV30 with TRBJ2-2; perhaps TRBD2 as D (6 bases). Germline V gene sequence: CDR1 GTSNPN, CDR2 SVGIG (reference sequence). The CDR3 runs 12 residues. V was shortened by 5 bases and J by 5 bases, with 9 bases between the two germline ends. The CDR3 DNA sequence: TGTGCCTGGCGGGAGCAAACCGGGGAGCTGTTTTTT. Protein: CAWREQTGELFF.

This clonotype came up many times. CDR3 residues: CSVINTEAFF. CDR3 coding DNA: TGCAGCGTTATTAACACTGAAGCTTTCTTT. The V gene is TRBV29-1, the J gene TRBJ1-1; D not resolved. The V end lost 5 bases, the J end lost 2 bases, and 3 bases lay between the germline ends. The CDR3 is made up of 10 amino acids. Germline CDR1 and CDR2: SQVTM and ANQGSEA.

This clonotype was observed many times. The rearrangement uses TRBV11-3 and TRBJ2-5; the D is unclear. The V end lost 4 bases, the J end lost 5 bases, and 17 bases lay between the germline ends. The CDR3 extends over 15 amino acids. CDR1 and CDR2 (germline): SGHNT, YENEEA. CDR3 sequence (DNA): TGTGCCAGCAGCTCAGGTTACTCCCACGGGGAGACCCAGTACTTC. As protein: CASSSGYSHGETQYF.

The rearrangement links TRBV19 to TRBJ2-2; 8 positions match TRBD1. The CDR3 is 15 amino acids. CDR1 and CDR2 (germline): LNHDA, SQIVND (reference sequence). V lost 4 bases and J lost 4; bases outside the gene matches: 5. CDR3 nucleotides: TGTGCCAGTAGTACAGGGGGCGCCGCCACCGGGGAGCTGTTTTTT. Residues: CASSTGGAATGELFF. The full variable domain, rest sourced from reference TRBV19 and TRBJ2-2, is DGGITQSPKYLFRKEGQNVTLSCEQNLNHDAMYWYRQDPGQGLRLIYYSQIVNDFQKGDIAEGYSVSREKKESFPLTVTSAQKNPTAFYLCASSTGGAATGELFFGEGSRLTVL.